The clone carrying this T cell receptor (beta chain) was found many times. The data originate from a study of T cells in Graves' hyperthyroidism and ophthalmopathy. Trimming took off 5 bases at V and 0 bases at J, with 11 bases between the two ends. CDR3 length: 15 amino acids. The germline gives CDR1 SGHRS, CDR2 YFSETQ. There were TCR beta CDR3 regions amplified from RNA transcripts. An initial round of RT-PCR targeting the TCR CDR3 relied on the HTBI primer set. TCRdb re-called the multiplex PCR reads with MiXCR, one entry per CDR3 protein. This table has around 600,000 distinct CDR3 sequences, 15% to 17% appearing once.

Sequencing was carried out using blood. The TCR was taken from a woman in her 30s with Graves' hyperthyroidism. The rearrangement uses TRBV5-1 and TRBJ2-2; D gene unclear. Here the CDR3 reads CASSHESPNTGELFF. The CDR3 DNA sequence: TGCGCCAGCAGTCACGAGTCTCCGAACACCGGGGAGCTGTTTTTT.